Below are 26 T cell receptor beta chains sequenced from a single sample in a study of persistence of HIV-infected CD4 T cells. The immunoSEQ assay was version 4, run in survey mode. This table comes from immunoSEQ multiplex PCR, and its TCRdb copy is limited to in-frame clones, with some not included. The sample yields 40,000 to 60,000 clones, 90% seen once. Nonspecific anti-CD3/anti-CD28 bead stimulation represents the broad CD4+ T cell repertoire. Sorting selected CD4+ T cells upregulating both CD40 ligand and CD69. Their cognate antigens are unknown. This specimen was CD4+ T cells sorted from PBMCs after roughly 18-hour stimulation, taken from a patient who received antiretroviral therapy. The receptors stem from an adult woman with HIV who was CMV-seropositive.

The CDR3 reads CASTGLSSYNEQFF. The CDR3 DNA is TGTGCCAGCACCGGATTGAGCTCCTACAATGAGCAGTTCTTC. The J gene is TRBJ2-1, the V gene TRBV28; D unclear. This CDR3 contains 14 residues. From germline, CDR1 is MDHEN and CDR2 SYDVKM. Trimming removed 7 bases at V and 0 bases at J, with 10 bases between. The variable domain in full, completed from reference TRBV28 and TRBJ2-1, reads DVKVTQSSRYLVKRTGEKVFLECVQDMDHENMFWYRQDPGLGLRLIYFSYDVKMKEKGDIPEGYSVSREKKERFSLILESASTNQTSMYLCASTGLSSYNEQFFGPGTRLTVL.

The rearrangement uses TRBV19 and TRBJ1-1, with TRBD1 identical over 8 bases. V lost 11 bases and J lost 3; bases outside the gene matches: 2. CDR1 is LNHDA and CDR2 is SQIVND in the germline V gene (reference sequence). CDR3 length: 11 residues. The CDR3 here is CAVQGDTEAFF. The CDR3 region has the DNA TGTGCCGTACAGGGGGACACTGAAGCTTTCTTT.

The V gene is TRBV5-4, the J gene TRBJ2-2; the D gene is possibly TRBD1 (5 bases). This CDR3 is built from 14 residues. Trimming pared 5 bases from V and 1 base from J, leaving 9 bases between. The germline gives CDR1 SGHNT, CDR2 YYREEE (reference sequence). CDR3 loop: CASSRTQNTGELFF. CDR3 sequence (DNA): TGTGCCAGCAGTAGGACACAGAACACCGGGGAGCTGTTTTTT.

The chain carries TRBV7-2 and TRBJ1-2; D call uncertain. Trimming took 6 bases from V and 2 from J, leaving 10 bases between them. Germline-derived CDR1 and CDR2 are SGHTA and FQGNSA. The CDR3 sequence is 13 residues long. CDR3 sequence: CASSRQENYGYTF. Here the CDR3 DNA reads TGTGCCAGCAGTCGTCAGGAGAACTATGGCTACACCTTC.

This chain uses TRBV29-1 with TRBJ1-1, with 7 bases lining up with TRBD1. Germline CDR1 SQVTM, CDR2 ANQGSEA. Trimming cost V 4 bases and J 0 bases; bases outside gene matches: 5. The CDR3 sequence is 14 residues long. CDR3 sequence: CSVAGGAVNTEAFF. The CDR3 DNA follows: TGCAGCGTTGCAGGGGGGGCGGTGAACACTGAAGCTTTCTTT. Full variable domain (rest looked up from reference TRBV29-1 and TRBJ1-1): SAVISQKPSRDICQRGTSLTIQCQVDSQVTMMFWYRQQPGQSLTLIATANQGSEATYESGFVIDKFPISRPNLTFSTLTVSNMSPEDSSIYLCSVAGGAVNTEAFFGQGTRLTVV.

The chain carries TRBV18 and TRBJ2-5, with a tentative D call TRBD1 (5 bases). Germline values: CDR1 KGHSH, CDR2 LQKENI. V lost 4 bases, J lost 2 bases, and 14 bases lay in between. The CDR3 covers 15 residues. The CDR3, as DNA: TGTGCCAGCTCACTCCTGACAGCATCTCAAGAGACCCAGTACTTC. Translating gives CASSLLTASQETQYF.

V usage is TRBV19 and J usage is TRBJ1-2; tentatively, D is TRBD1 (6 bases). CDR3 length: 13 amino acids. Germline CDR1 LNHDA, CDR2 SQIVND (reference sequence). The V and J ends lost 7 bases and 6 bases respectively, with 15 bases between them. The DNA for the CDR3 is TGTGCCAGTACGGGCAGGGGCCTTGATGGCTACACCTTC. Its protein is CASTGRGLDGYTF.

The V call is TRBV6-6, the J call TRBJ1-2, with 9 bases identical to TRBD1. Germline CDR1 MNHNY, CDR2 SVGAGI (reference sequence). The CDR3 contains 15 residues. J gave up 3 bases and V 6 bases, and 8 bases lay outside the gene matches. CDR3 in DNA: TGTGCCAGCAGATCCGGACAGGGGCCGTACTATGGCTACACCTTC. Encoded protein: CASRSGQGPYYGYTF.

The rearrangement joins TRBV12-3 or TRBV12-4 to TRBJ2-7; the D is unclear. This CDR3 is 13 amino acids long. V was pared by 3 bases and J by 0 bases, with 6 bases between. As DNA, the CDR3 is TGTGCCAGCAGTTTCACAAGCTCCTACGAGCAGTACTTC. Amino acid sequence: CASSFTSSYEQYF.

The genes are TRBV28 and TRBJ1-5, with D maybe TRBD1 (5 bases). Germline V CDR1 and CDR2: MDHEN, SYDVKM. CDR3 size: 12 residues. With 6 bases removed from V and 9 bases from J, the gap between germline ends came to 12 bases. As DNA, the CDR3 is TGTGCCAGCAGGGGGCCCGCGCGGCCCCAGCATTTT. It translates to CASRGPARPQHF.

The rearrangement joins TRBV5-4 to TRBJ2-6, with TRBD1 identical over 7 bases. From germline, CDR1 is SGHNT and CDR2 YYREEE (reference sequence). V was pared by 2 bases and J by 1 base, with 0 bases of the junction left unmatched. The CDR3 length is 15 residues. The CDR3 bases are TGTGCCAGCAGCTTACAGGGGTCTGGGGCCAACGTCCTGACTTTC. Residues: CASSLQGSGANVLTF.

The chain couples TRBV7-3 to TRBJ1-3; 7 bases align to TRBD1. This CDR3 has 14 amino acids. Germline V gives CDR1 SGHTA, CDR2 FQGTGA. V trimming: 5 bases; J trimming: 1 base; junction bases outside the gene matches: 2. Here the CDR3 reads CASSQGGSGNTIYF. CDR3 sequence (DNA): TGTGCCAGCAGCCAGGGGGGATCTGGAAACACCATATATTTT.

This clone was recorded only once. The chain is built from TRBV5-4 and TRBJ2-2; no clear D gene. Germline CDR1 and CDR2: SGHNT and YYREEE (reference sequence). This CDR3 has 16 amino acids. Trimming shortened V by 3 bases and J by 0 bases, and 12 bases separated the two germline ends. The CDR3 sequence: CASSSETNPNTGELFF. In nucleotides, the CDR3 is TGTGCCAGCAGCTCAGAAACAAATCCGAACACCGGGGAGCTGTTTTTT.

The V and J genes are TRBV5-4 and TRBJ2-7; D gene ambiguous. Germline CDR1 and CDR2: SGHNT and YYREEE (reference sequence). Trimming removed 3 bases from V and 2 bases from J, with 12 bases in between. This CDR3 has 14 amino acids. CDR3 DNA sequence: TGTGCCAGCAGCTCGTTTGACGGACCCTACGAGCAGTACTTC. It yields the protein CASSSFDGPYEQYF.

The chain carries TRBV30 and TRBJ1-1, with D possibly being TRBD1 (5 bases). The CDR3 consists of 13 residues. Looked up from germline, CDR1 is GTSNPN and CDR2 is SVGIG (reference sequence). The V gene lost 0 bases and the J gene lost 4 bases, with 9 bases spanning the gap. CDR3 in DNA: TGTGCCTGGAGTGTACTTGGGGGCACTGAAGCTTTCTTT. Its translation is CAWSVLGGTEAFF.

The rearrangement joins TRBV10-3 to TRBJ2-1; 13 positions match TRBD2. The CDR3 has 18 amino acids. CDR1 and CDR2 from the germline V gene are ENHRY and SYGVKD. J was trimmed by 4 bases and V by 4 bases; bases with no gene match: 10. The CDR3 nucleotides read TGTGCCATCAGTGCCCAGACTAGCGGGGGGACCAGATACAATGAGCAGTTCTTC. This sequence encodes CAISAQTSGGTRYNEQFF.

CDR3 region: CASSLAGRDGYTF. The CDR3 DNA reads TGTGCCAGCAGCTTGGCGGGGAGGGATGGCTACACCTTC. V usage is TRBV5-4 and J usage is TRBJ1-2; D not certain. Trimming stripped 0 bases from V and 6 bases from J, with 9 bases between. The CDR3 runs to 13 residues. Germline CDR1 SGHNT, CDR2 YYREEE (reference sequence).

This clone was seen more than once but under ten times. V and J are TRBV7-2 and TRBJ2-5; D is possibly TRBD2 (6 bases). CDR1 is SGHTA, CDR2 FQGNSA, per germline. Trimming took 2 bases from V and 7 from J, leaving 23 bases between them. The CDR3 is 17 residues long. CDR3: CASSLSLRGALGGTQYF. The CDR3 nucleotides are TGTGCCAGCAGCTTATCGTTGCGCGGGGCCCTCGGGGGGACCCAGTACTTC. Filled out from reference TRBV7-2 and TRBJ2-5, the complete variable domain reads GAGVSQSPSNKVTEKGKDVELRCDPISGHTALYWYRQSLGQGLEFLIYFQGNSAPDKSGLPSDRFSAERTGGSVSTLTIQRTQQEDSAVYLCASSLSLRGALGGTQYFGPGTRLLVL.

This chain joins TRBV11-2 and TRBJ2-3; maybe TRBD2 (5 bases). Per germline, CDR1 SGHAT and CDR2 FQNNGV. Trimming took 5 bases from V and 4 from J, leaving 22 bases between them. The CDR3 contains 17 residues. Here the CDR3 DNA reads TGTGCCAGCAGCCCCTTTCGGGGTTTCCACGACGCAGATACGCAGTATTTT. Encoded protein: CASSPFRGFHDADTQYF.

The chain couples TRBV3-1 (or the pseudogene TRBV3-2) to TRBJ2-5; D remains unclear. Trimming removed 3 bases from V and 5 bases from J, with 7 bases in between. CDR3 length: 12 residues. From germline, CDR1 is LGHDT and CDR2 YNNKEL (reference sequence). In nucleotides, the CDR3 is TGTGCCAGCAGCCAGTCGTACGAGACCCAGTACTTC. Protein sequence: CASSQSYETQYF.

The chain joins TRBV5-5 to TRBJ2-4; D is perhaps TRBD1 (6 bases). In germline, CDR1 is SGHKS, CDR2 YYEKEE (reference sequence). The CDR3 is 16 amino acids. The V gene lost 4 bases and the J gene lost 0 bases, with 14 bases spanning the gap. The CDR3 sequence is CASSPGQSVAKNIQYF. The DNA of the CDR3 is TGTGCCAGCAGCCCCGGACAGTCAGTAGCCAAAAACATTCAGTACTTC.

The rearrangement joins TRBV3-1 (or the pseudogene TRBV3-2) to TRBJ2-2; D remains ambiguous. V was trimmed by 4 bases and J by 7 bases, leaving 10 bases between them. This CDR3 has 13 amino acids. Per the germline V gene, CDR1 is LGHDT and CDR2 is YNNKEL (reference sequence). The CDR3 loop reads CASSPFRIGELFF. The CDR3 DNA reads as TGTGCCAGCAGCCCCTTCCGGATCGGGGAGCTGTTTTTT.

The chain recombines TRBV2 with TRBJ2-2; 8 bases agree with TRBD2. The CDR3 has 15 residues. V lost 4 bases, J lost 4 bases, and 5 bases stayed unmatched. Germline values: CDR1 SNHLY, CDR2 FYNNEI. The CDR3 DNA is TGTGCCAGCAGTGTCGCGGGGGGACCCACCGGGGAGCTGTTTTTT. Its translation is CASSVAGGPTGELFF.

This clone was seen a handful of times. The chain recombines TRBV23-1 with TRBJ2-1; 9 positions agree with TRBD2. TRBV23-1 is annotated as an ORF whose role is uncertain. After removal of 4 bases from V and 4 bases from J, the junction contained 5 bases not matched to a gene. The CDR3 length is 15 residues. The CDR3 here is CASSRPSGDYNEQFF. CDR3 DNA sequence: TGCGCCAGCAGTCGGCCTAGCGGGGATTACAATGAGCAGTTCTTC.

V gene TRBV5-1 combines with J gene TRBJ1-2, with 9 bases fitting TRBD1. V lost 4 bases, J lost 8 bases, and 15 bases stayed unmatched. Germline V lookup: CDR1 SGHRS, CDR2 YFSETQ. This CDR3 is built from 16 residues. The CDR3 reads CASSLDFPDRGNGYTF. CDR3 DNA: TGCGCCAGCAGCCTCGACTTCCCGGACAGGGGAAACGGCTACACCTTC.

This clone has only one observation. The CDR3 here is CASSKGQTNEKLFF. CDR3 nucleotides: TGTGCCAGCAGCAAGGGACAGACAAATGAAAAACTGTTTTTT. This chain joins TRBV11-3 and TRBJ1-4, with 7 bases aligning to TRBD1. The trim removed 5 bases at V and 5 bases at J, leaving 5 bases unmatched. Germline V CDR1 and CDR2: SGHNT, YENEEA. The CDR3 is 14 amino acids.